The source of this T cell receptor beta chain is a study of T-cell reconstitution after alpha-beta-depleted transplantation in children. The TCRbeta library was prepared with unique molecular identifiers. MiXCR, applied by TCRdb to the PCR reads, yields one record per CDR3 protein. Of 200,000 to 250,000 distinct CDR3 sequences listed, under 9.5% are singletons. CDR1 is SEHNR, CDR2 FQNEAQ, per germline (reference sequence). The V end was cut by 3 bases, the J end by 6 bases, with 8 bases between. The CDR3 is 13 amino acids. The sample holds many counts of this clonotype. Sequenced here: PBMCs from the stem cell graft donor, sampled from the stem cell graft. The TCR originated in a human donor who donated a stem cell graft to a child with acute lymphoblastic leukemia. The V and J genes are TRBV7-9 and TRBJ2-2, with a possible D match to TRBD1 (5 bases). The CDR3 loop is CASSFTGPGELFF. The CDR3 coding sequence is TGTGCCAGCAGCTTCACAGGTCCCGGGGAGCTGTTTTTT.